The 28 T cell receptor beta chains in this list originate from one sample, sequenced in a study of cytomegalovirus exposure and HLA in healthy donors. The PCR contained 60 Vbeta and 13 Jbeta primers. The repertoire was sequenced with immunoSEQ multiplex PCR; TCRdb's copy has only in-frame clones and lacks some. The listing records around 84,000 clones. The specimen was PBMCs. These receptors all come from a man aged 25 to 40 in good health and CMV-seronegative.

For the CDR3, the DNA is TGTGCCAGCAGCTTAGGGACAGGGGCCCACGAGCAGTACTTC. Protein product: CASSLGTGAHEQYF. The rearrangement uses TRBV11-3 and TRBJ2-7; TRBD1 matches 9 bases. Germline V gene sequence: CDR1 SGHNT, CDR2 YENEEA. CDR3 size: 14 residues. V was clipped by 1 base and J by 5 bases; unmatched bases: 3.

V gene TRBV9 combines with J gene TRBJ2-1; D unclear. The V end was cut by 0 bases, the J end by 9 bases, with 10 bases between. Germline values: CDR1 SGDLS, CDR2 YYNGEE. This CDR3 has 13 residues. CDR3 nucleotides: TGTGCCAGCAGCGTAGTTCGTGAGTCTGAGCAGTTCTTC. It yields the protein CASSVVRESEQFF.

The chain is built from TRBV7-6 and TRBJ2-1; TRBD2 aligns across 7 bases. Unmatched junction bases numbered 5, after V lost 5 bases and J lost 7 bases. CDR1 is SGHVS, CDR2 FNYEAQ, per germline. There are 13 residues in the CDR3. CDR3 region: CASSPGEGNEQFF. The CDR3 DNA reads TGTGCCAGCAGCCCCGGGGAGGGGAATGAGCAGTTCTTC.

The chain uses TRBV11-2 and TRBJ2-5; TRBD2 matches 10 bases. The length of the CDR3 is 17 residues. Looked up from germline, CDR1 is SGHAT and CDR2 is FQNNGV. V dropped 0 bases and J dropped 1; count of bases not matched to a gene: 5. This chain's CDR3 is CASSLDGLAAPQETQYF. CDR3 sequence (DNA): TGTGCCAGCAGCTTAGACGGACTAGCGGCGCCCCAAGAGACCCAGTACTTC.

The rearrangement joins TRBV11-3 to TRBJ1-1; 7 bases are a match to TRBD1. This CDR3 region has 17 residues. The V and J ends lost 0 bases and 1 base, in that order; junction bases with no gene match: 8. Germline-derived CDR1 and CDR2 are SGHNT and YENEEA. For the CDR3, the DNA is TGTGCCAGCAGCTTAGATCTTAGTAGGACAGGGAACACTGAAGCTTTCTTT. It is translated as CASSLDLSRTGNTEAFF.

V is TRBV4-1 and J is TRBJ1-2; the D gene is possibly TRBD1 (6 bases). Trimming took 0 bases from V and 4 from J, leaving 12 bases between them. Germline V gene data show CDR1 as MGHRA and CDR2 as YSYEKL. The CDR3 extends over 15 amino acids. CDR3 sequence: CASSQEEQGSYGYTF. CDR3 nucleotide sequence: TGCGCCAGCAGCCAAGAGGAACAGGGCAGCTATGGCTACACCTTC.

The V gene is TRBV29-1, the J gene TRBJ2-5, with 9 bases that match TRBD1. Germline CDR1 SQVTM, CDR2 ANQGSEA. V lost 7 bases, J lost 5 bases, and 8 bases stayed unmatched. This CDR3 has 13 residues. The chain's CDR3 is CSGGQGERETQYF. CDR3 nucleotide sequence: TGCAGCGGGGGACAGGGAGAGCGGGAGACCCAGTACTTC.

This sequence joins TRBV18 and TRBJ1-5, with a tentative D call TRBD1 (5 bases). Germline CDR1 and CDR2: KGHSH and LQKENI. CDR3 length: 15 amino acids. Trimming stripped 3 bases from V and 0 bases from J, with 9 bases between. The CDR3 loop reads CASSPSRVSNQPQHF. CDR3 nucleotides: TGTGCCAGCTCACCTAGCAGGGTTAGCAATCAGCCCCAGCATTTT.

The chain recombines TRBV5-1 with TRBJ2-3; D is perhaps TRBD2 (6 bases). This CDR3 has 14 amino acids. Germline-derived CDR1 and CDR2 are SGHRS and YFSETQ. The germline V and J ends were trimmed by 0 bases and 6 bases, with 11 bases remaining between them. DNA for the CDR3: TGCGCCAGCAGCTTGGGCCTAGCGCTGGATACGCAGTATTTT. It yields the protein CASSLGLALDTQYF.

The genes are TRBV15 and TRBJ1-2; 9 nucleotides align to TRBD1. Germline lookup yields CDR1 LNHNV and CDR2 YYDKDF (reference sequence). J was trimmed by 7 bases and V by 3 bases; bases with no gene match: 12. CDR3 size: 16 residues. In nucleotides, the CDR3 is TGTGCCACCAGCAGGGGGGACAGGGAGGACTATCGTGGCTACACCTTC. Its protein is CATSRGDREDYRGYTF.

This chain joins TRBV27 and TRBJ1-6; D might be TRBD1 (6 bases). The CDR3 consists of 14 residues. Germline V gene data show CDR1 as MNHEY and CDR2 as SMNVEV (reference sequence). Trimming took off 4 bases at V and 9 bases at J, with 13 bases between the two ends. The CDR3 region is CASSSTGAGSPLHF. The CDR3 bases are TGTGCCAGCAGTTCGACAGGTGCAGGTTCACCCCTCCACTTT.

The chain joins TRBV6-5 to TRBJ2-1; 8 bases line up with TRBD1. Germline lookup yields CDR1 MNHEY and CDR2 SVGAGI. This CDR3 is built from 15 residues. With V trimmed by 4 bases and J by 4 bases, 6 bases remained unmatched. CDR3 DNA: TGTGCCAGCAGTTTCCGGCAGGGGGCTTACAATGAGCAGTTCTTC. This translates into CASSFRQGAYNEQFF.

The chain is built from TRBV7-3 and TRBJ2-2; D may be TRBD2 (6 bases). The ends were cut back, 4 bases at V and 3 bases at J, with 18 bases in the middle. CDR1 and CDR2 from the germline V gene are SGHTA and FQGTGA. This CDR3 contains 17 residues. CDR3 nucleotides: TGTGCCAGCAGCTCTCCCCCCGATAGCGGATACACCGGGGAGCTGTTTTTT. It is translated as CASSSPPDSGYTGELFF.

This chain uses TRBV5-4 with TRBJ2-1; 10 bases are shared with TRBD2. Trimming at V came to 3 bases and at J to 0 bases, leaving 15 bases not matched to a gene. The CDR3 is 20 residues long. Germline values: CDR1 SGHNT, CDR2 YYREEE (reference sequence). The CDR3 bases are TGTGCCAGCAGCTACGCCCCTGGGACTAGCGCACCGAGCTCCTACAATGAGCAGTTCTTC. This translates into CASSYAPGTSAPSSYNEQFF. Variable domain in full (rest from reference TRBV5-4 and TRBJ2-1): ETGVTQSPTHLIKTRGQQVTLRCSSQSGHNTVSWYQQALGQGPQFIFQYYREEENGRGNFPPRFSGLQFPNYSSELNVNALELDDSALYLCASSYAPGTSAPSSYNEQFFGPGTRLTVL.

CDR3 loop: CASSVEENTEAFF. For the CDR3, the DNA is TGCGCCAGCAGTGTCGAGGAAAACACTGAAGCTTTCTTT. This chain connects TRBV10-1 to TRBJ1-1; unclear D gene. Between the trimmed V and J ends, which lost 4 bases and 2 bases, there was a span of 8 bases. Looked up from germline, CDR1 is WNHNN and CDR2 is SYGVQD (reference sequence). The CDR3 loop spans 13 amino acids.

The V call is TRBV2, the J call TRBJ2-7; D ambiguous. The CDR3 is made up of 14 amino acids. Looked up from germline, CDR1 is SNHLY and CDR2 is FYNNEI. V lost 6 bases and J 0 bases, leaving 12 bases between the germline ends. CDR3 nucleotides: TGTGCCAGCAGGACGGTTCCTAGCTCCTACGAGCAGTACTTC. Protein product: CASRTVPSSYEQYF.

This chain uses TRBV11-2 with TRBJ1-1, with unresolved D. V was clipped by 1 base and J by 0 bases, with 9 bases between them. CDR1 is SGHAT, CDR2 FQNNGV, per germline. The CDR3 spans 15 residues. The CDR3 loop reads CASSLGTNMNTEAFF. The CDR3 nucleotides read TGTGCCAGCAGCTTAGGTACCAACATGAACACTGAAGCTTTCTTT.

This sequence joins TRBV4-3 and TRBJ2-7; D is undetermined. The germline V gene encodes CDR1 LGHNA and CDR2 YSLEER. The CDR3 is made up of 16 amino acids. The V end lost 0 bases, the J end lost 4 bases, and 16 bases lay between the germline ends. The CDR3 spells CASSQDLRYAAYEQYF. The CDR3 DNA sequence: TGCGCCAGCAGCCAAGATCTCCGCTATGCGGCTTACGAGCAGTACTTC.

This sequence joins TRBV19 and TRBJ1-1, with a weak D call TRBD1 (6 bases). Trimming cost V 10 bases and J 5 bases, with 17 bases left between them. This CDR3 region has 13 residues. Germline V gene sequence: CDR1 LNHDA, CDR2 SQIVND (reference sequence). As DNA, the CDR3 is TGTGCCACTAGCCTCGGCAGGGGAACTGAAGCTTTCTTT. Residues: CATSLGRGTEAFF.

The chain joins TRBV2 to TRBJ2-7, with D unclear. This CDR3 is built from 14 residues. Germline V gene sequence: CDR1 SNHLY, CDR2 FYNNEI. The germline V and J ends were trimmed by 1 base and 5 bases, with 12 bases remaining between them. CDR3 sequence: CASSEDSRSNEQYF. CDR3 DNA: TGTGCCAGCAGTGAAGACAGCAGGTCTAACGAGCAGTACTTC.

CDR3 protein: CASKGRGPYEQYF. The CDR3 nucleotides are TGTGCCAGCAAGGGGCGGGGCCCCTACGAGCAGTACTTC. The rearrangement links TRBV6-5 to TRBJ2-7; D perhaps matches TRBD2 (6 bases). V lost 7 bases, J lost 2 bases, and 12 bases lay in between. The CDR3 runs 13 residues. Germline V gives CDR1 MNHEY, CDR2 SVGAGI.

The chain has TRBV10-3 and TRBJ2-5, with D maybe TRBD2 (5 bases). The CDR3 is made up of 12 amino acids. Trimming shortened V by 10 bases and J by 3 bases, and 12 bases separated the two germline ends. CDR1 and CDR2 from the germline V gene are ENHRY and SYGVKD. The CDR3 DNA reads TGTGCCACCCGGGGAGCGGAAGAGACCCAGTACTTC. It translates to CATRGAEETQYF.

V and J are TRBV7-9 and TRBJ1-2, with 8 bases identical to TRBD1. Trimming at V came to 6 bases and at J to 0 bases, leaving 3 bases not matched to a gene. The CDR3 contains 14 residues. CDR1 is SEHNR, CDR2 FQNEAQ, per germline (reference sequence). The CDR3 region is CASSWTGTNYGYTF. The DNA for the CDR3 is TGTGCCAGCAGTTGGACAGGGACTAACTATGGCTACACCTTC.

This rearrangement joins TRBV2 to TRBJ2-5; tentative D call: TRBD2 (5 bases). Trimming left V 6 bases short and J 5 bases short, with 13 bases between. This CDR3 has 13 residues. The germline CDR1 and CDR2 sequences are SNHLY and FYNNEI. The CDR3 sequence: CASSAGRWETQYF. In DNA form, the CDR3 reads TGTGCCAGCAGCGCGGGCAGGTGGGAGACCCAGTACTTC.

This chain uses TRBV23-1 with TRBJ1-1; D gene uncertain. TRBV23-1 is sorted into the ORF group, with uncertain function. Trimming removed 2 bases at V and 5 bases at J, with 15 bases between. The CDR3 runs 15 residues. CDR3 sequence: CASSQVWRVGTEAFF. The CDR3 coding sequence is TGCGCCAGCAGTCAAGTCTGGAGGGTAGGGACTGAAGCTTTCTTT.

This sequence joins TRBV5-4 and TRBJ2-7, with 10 positions matching TRBD2. Germline assignment: CDR1 SGHNT and CDR2 YYREEE (reference sequence). Unmatched junction bases numbered 5, after V lost 5 bases and J lost 0 bases. CDR3 length equals 15 residues. CDR3 sequence: CASRIAGGSSYEQYF. The CDR3 DNA is TGTGCCAGCAGAATAGCGGGGGGTAGCTCCTACGAGCAGTACTTC.

The chain recombines TRBV11-3 with TRBJ2-1; tentative D call: TRBD2 (6 bases). Germline V gene lookup returns CDR1 SGHNT and CDR2 YENEEA. The V and J ends lost 7 bases and 4 bases respectively, with 20 bases between them. The CDR3 is made up of 16 amino acids. The CDR3 sequence: CASTLGVGGPYNEQFF. In nucleotides, the CDR3 is TGTGCCAGCACCCTAGGGGTGGGAGGCCCTTACAATGAGCAGTTCTTC.

V gene TRBV7-2 combines with J gene TRBJ1-3, with 7 bases identical to TRBD1. The ends lost 2 bases at V and 7 bases at J; junction bases unmatched: 2. Germline CDR1 and CDR2: SGHTA and FQGNSA. The CDR3 is 13 amino acids. This CDR3 reads CASSLSRGNTIYF. DNA for the CDR3: TGTGCCAGCAGCTTAAGCAGGGGGAACACCATATATTTT.